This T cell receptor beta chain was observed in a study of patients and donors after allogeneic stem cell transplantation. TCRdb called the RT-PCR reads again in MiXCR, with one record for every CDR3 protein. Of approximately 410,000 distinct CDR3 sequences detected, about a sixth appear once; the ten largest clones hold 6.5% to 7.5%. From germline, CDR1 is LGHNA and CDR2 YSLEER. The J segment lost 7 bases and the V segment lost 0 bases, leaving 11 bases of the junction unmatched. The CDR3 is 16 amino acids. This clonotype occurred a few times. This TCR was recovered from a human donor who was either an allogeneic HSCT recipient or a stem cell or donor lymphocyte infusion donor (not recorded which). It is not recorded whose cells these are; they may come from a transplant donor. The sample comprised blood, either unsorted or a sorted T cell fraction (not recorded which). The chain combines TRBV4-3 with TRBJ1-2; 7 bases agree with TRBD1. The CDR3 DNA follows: TGCGCCAGCAGCCAAGATAGGGGGGACAGAGGTCCTGGCTACACCTTC. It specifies CASSQDRGDRGPGYTF.